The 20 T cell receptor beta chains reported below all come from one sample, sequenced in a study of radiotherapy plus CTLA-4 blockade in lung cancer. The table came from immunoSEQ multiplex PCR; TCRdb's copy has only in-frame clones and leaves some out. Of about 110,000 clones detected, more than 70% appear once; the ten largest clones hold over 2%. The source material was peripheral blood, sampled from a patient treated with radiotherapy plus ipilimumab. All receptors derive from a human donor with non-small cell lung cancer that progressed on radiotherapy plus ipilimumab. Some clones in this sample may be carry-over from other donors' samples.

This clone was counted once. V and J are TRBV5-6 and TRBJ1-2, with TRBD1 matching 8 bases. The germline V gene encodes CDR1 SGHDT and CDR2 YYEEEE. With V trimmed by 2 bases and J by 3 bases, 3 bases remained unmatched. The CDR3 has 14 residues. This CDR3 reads CASSFGQGYYGYTF. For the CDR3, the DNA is TGTGCCAGCAGCTTCGGACAGGGTTACTATGGCTACACCTTC.

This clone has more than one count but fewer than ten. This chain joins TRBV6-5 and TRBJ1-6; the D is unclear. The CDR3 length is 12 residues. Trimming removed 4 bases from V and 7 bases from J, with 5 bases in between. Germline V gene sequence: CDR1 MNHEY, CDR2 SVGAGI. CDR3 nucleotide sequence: TGTGCCAGCAGTTTGGGGAATTCACCCCTCCACTTT. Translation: CASSLGNSPLHF.

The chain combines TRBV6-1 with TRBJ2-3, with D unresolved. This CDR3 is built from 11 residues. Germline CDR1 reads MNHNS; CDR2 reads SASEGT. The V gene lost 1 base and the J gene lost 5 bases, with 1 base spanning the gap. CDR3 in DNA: TGTGCCAGCAGTGAAGGAGATACGCAGTATTTT. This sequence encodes CASSEGDTQYF.

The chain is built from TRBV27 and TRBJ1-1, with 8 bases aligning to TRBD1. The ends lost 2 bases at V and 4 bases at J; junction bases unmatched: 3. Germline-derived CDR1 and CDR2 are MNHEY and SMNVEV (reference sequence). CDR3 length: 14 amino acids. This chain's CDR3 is CASSLIQGATEAFF. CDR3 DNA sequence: TGTGCCAGCAGTTTAATTCAGGGGGCCACTGAAGCTTTCTTT.

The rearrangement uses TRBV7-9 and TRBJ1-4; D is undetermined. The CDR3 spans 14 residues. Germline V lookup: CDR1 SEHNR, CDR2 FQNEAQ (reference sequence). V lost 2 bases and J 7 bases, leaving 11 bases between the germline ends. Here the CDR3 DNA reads TGTGCCAGCAGCTTATTCCCCGGTACTGAAAAACTGTTTTTT. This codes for CASSLFPGTEKLFF.

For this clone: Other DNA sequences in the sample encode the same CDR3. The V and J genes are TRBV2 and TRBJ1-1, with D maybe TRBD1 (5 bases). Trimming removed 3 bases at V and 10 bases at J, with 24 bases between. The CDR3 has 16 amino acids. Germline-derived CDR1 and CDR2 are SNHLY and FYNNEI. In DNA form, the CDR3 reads TGTGCCAGCAGTGATGCCTCGAAGGGGCAGATGATCGTAGCTTTCTTT. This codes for CASSDASKGQMIVAFF.

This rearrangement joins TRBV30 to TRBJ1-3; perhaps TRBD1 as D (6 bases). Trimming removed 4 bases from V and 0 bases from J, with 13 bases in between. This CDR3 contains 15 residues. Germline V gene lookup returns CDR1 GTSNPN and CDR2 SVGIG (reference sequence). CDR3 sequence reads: CAWNTGSDSGNTIYF. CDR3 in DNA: TGTGCCTGGAACACAGGGAGTGACTCTGGAAACACCATATATTTT.

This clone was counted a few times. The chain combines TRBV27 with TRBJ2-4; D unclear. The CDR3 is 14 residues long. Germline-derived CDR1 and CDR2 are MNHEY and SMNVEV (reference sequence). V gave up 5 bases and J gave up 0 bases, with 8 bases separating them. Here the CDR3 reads CASSNPSAKNIQYF. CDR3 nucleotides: TGTGCCAGCAGTAATCCTTCAGCCAAAAACATTCAGTACTTC.

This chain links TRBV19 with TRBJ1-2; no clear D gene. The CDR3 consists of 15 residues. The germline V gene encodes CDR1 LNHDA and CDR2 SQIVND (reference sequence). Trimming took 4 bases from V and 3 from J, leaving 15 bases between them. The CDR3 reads CASSRRGGRHYGYTF. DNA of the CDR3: TGTGCCAGTAGTAGACGGGGAGGCCGGCACTATGGCTACACCTTC.

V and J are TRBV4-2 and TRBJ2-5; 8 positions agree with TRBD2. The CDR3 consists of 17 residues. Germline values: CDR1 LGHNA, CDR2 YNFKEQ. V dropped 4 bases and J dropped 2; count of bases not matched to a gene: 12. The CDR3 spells CASSRAGAGGGQETQYF. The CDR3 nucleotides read TGTGCCAGCAGCCGAGCAGGGGCGGGGGGTGGACAAGAGACCCAGTACTTC.

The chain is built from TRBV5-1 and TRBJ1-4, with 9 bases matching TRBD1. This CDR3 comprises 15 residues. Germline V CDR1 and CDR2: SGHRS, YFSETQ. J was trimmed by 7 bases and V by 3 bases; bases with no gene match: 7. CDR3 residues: CASSWGQGRGEKLFF. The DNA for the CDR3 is TGCGCCAGCAGCTGGGGACAGGGAAGAGGTGAAAAACTGTTTTTT. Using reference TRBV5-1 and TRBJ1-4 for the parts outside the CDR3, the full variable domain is KAGVTQTPRYLIKTRGQQVTLSCSPISGHRSVSWYQQTPGQGLQFLFEYFSETQRNKGNFPGRFSGRQFSNSRSEMNVSTLELGDSALYLCASSWGQGRGEKLFFGSGTQLSVL.

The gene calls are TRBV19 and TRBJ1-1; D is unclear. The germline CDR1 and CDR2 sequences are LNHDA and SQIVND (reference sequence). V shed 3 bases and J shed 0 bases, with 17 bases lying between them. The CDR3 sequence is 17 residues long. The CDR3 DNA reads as TGTGCCAGTAGTATTAACAACGACGGGGTTATGAACACTGAAGCTTTCTTT. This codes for CASSINNDGVMNTEAFF.

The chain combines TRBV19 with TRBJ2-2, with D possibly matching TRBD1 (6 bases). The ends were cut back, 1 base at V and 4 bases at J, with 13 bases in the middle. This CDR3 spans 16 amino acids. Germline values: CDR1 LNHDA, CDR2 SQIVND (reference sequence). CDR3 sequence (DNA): TGTGCCAGTAGTATAGGGGCAGGGACACCCACCGGGGAGCTGTTTTTT. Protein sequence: CASSIGAGTPTGELFF.

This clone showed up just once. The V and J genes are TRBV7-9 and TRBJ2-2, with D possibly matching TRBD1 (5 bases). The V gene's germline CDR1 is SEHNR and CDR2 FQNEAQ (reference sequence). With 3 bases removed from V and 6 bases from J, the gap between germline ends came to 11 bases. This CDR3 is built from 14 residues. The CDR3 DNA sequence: TGTGCCAGCAGCTTGGTTACAGGTCCCGGGGAGCTGTTTTTT. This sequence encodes CASSLVTGPGELFF.

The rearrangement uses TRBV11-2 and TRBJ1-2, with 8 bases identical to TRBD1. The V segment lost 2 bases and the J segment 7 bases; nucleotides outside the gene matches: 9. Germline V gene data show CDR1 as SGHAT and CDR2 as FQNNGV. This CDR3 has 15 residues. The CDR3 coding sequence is TGTGCCAGCAGCTTATTCCCAGGGGGCGAGGTTGGCTACACCTTC. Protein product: CASSLFPGGEVGYTF.

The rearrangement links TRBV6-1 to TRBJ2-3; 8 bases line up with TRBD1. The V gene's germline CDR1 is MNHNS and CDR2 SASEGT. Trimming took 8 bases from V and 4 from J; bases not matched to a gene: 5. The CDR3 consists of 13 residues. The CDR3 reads CASGRQGPDTQYF. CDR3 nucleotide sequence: TGTGCCAGCGGTAGACAGGGGCCAGATACGCAGTATTTT.

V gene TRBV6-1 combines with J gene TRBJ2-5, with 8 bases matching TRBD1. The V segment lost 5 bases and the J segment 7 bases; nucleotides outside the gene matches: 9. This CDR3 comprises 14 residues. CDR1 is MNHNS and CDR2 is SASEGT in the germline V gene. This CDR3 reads CASSNQGAEGTQYF. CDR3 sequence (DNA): TGTGCCAGCAGTAACCAGGGGGCGGAGGGGACCCAGTACTTC.

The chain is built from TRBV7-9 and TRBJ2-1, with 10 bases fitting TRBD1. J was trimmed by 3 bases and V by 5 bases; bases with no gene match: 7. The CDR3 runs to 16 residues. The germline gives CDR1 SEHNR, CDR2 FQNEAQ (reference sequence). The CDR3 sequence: CASSPQTGGIYNEQFF. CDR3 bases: TGTGCCAGCAGCCCGCAGACAGGGGGCATCTACAATGAGCAGTTCTTC.

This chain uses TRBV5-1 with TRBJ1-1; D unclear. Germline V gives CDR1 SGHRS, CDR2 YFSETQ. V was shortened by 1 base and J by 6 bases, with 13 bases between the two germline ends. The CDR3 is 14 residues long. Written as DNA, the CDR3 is TGCGCCAGCAGCTTGTTACGTGAGGACGCTGAAGCTTTCTTT. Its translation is CASSLLREDAEAFF.

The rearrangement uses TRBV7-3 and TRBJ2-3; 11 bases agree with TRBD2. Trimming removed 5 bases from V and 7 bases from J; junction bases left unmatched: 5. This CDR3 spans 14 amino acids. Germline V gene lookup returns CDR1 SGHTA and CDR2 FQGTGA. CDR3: CASSTLAGGYTQYF. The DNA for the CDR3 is TGTGCCAGCAGCACCCTAGCGGGGGGTTATACGCAGTATTTT.